The 2 T cell receptor beta chains presented below share a single source sample, sequenced in a study of T cells in Graves' hyperthyroidism and ophthalmopathy. The source material, RNA transcripts, was used to amplify TCR beta CDR3 regions. An initial round of RT-PCR targeting the TCR CDR3 relied on the HTBI primer set. TCRdb called the multiplex PCR reads again in MiXCR, with one record for every CDR3 protein. The sample records about half a million distinct CDR3 sequences, around a quarter being singletons. Sequences were obtained from blood. These TCRs come from a woman in her twenties or thirties with Graves' ophthalmopathy.

The table lists this clonotype with many counts. One end of the junction fails to match germline, which may point to a read error. This chain connects TRBV12-3 or TRBV12-4 to TRBJ2-4; 13 positions match TRBD2. The CDR3 is 16 amino acids. DNA of the CDR3: TGTGCCAGCAGTTTAACTAGCGGGGGGGCCGGAGACATTAAGTACTTC. This sequence encodes CASSLTSGGAGDIKYF.

The V and J genes are TRBV6-1 and TRBJ1-2; D may be TRBD1 (5 bases). The CDR3 has 14 residues. V was trimmed by 8 bases and J by 3 bases, leaving 16 bases between them. CDR1 is MNHNS and CDR2 is SASEGT in the germline V gene. CDR3 DNA sequence: TGTGCCAGCTCCAGGGCGGACTCTTACTATGGCTACACCTTC. As protein: CASSRADSYYGYTF.